Presented here are 21 T cell receptor beta chains from one specimen sequenced in a study of low-dose radiotherapy and immunotherapy resistance in tumors. cDNA synthesis used a TRAV/TRBV-specific primer set for both chains. TCR amplification involved 20 to 25 PCR cycles with a constant-region primer and V-primer adapter. TCRdb itself ran the reads through MiXCR, one entry per CDR3 protein. The data hold some 10,000 distinct CDR3 sequences, with less than 50% observed a single time. These receptors were collected from a human donor with advanced metastatic prostate, ovarian, gallbladder or colorectal cancer (not recorded which). This table probably holds off-target reads from a library built for another chain.

This chain joins TRBV13 and TRBJ1-2; possible D gene TRBD1, 5 bases. Per the germline V gene, CDR1 is PRHDT and CDR2 is FYEKMQ (reference sequence). Trimming pared 5 bases from V and 1 base from J, leaving 14 bases between. This CDR3 has 15 amino acids. The CDR3 here is CASSRDSGLNYGYTF. In DNA form, the CDR3 reads TGTGCCAGCAGCCGAGACAGCGGTCTTAACTATGGCTACACCTTC.

The gene calls are TRBV5-1 and TRBJ2-7; 8 bases are shared with TRBD2. The germline V gene has CDR1 SGHRS and CDR2 YFSETQ. The CDR3 spans 14 residues. With 0 bases clipped from V and 2 bases from J, the junction kept 1 base outside the gene matches. CDR3 sequence reads: CASSLEREPYEQYF. CDR3 DNA: TGCGCCAGCAGCTTGGAGCGGGAGCCCTACGAGCAGTACTTC.

This clonotype was detected only a few times. The chain recombines TRBV27 with TRBJ2-3; D tentatively reads TRBD1 or TRBD2 (5 bases each). V lost 6 bases, J lost 1 base, and 14 bases lay in between. CDR1 is MNHEY and CDR2 is SMNVEV in the germline V gene (reference sequence). The CDR3 has 15 residues. CDR3 DNA: TGTGCCAGCAGACCGTGGGACCGCCGCACAGATACGCAGTATTTT. Translating it yields CASRPWDRRTDTQYF.

By sample share, this clonotype is medium-sized (0.01 to 0.1%). The chain combines TRBV7-2 with TRBJ2-3; 14 bases match TRBD2. This CDR3 has 16 amino acids. The germline V gene has CDR1 SGHTA and CDR2 FQGNSA. V lost 3 bases and J lost 8; bases outside the gene matches: 7. CDR3: CASSFGTSGGPRTQYF. In DNA form, the CDR3 reads TGTGCCAGCAGCTTCGGGACTAGCGGGGGCCCGCGTACGCAGTATTTT.

This clonotype was seen more than once but under ten times. The chain combines TRBV11-3 with TRBJ2-2; no reliable D call. Germline V gene sequence: CDR1 SGHNT, CDR2 YENEEA. The CDR3 has 13 residues. Trimming left V 2 bases short and J 0 bases short, with 1 base between. The CDR3 DNA reads as TGTGCCAGCAGCTTATCGAACACCGGGGAGCTGTTTTTT. This codes for CASSLSNTGELFF.

The chain is built from TRBV6-2 or TRBV6-3 and TRBJ1-1; weak D call: TRBD1 (6 bases). This CDR3 has 13 residues. In germline, CDR1 is MNHEY, CDR2 SVGEGT. Trimming cost V 5 bases and J 5 bases, with 12 bases left between them. The CDR3 is CASSNQGRTEAFF. CDR3 in DNA: TGTGCCAGCAGTAACCAGGGGAGGACTGAAGCTTTCTTT.

This rearrangement joins TRBV27 to TRBJ2-1, with TRBD1 matching 10 bases. After removal of 4 bases from V and 5 bases from J, the junction contained 2 bases not matched to a gene. Germline-derived CDR1 and CDR2 are MNHEY and SMNVEV (reference sequence). This CDR3 is 14 amino acids long. DNA of the CDR3: TGTGCCAGCAGTTGGGGACAGGGGCACAATGAGCAGTTCTTC. It is translated as CASSWGQGHNEQFF.

The chain employs TRBV20-1 and TRBJ1-2, with a weak D call TRBD1 (5 bases). CDR3 size: 12 residues. The germline V and J ends were trimmed by 5 bases and 8 bases, with 15 bases remaining between them. CDR1 and CDR2 (germline): DFQATT, SNEGSKA (reference sequence). CDR3 sequence (DNA): TGCAGTGCTTACGGGACGGCCAGGGGCTACACCTTC. Protein: CSAYGTARGYTF.

This clonotype was picked up a small number of times. The chain employs TRBV5-6 and TRBJ2-5; 7 bases are shared with TRBD1. The CDR3 has 13 amino acids. V was pared by 7 bases and J by 4 bases, with 7 bases of the junction left unmatched. The germline CDR1 and CDR2 sequences are SGHDT and YYEEEE. The CDR3 loop is CASYRGRGETQYF. The CDR3 region has the DNA TGTGCCAGCTACAGGGGACGGGGAGAGACCCAGTACTTC.

The chain carries TRBV20-1 and TRBJ2-3; 10 positions agree with TRBD2. The CDR3 spans 15 residues. Germline assignment: CDR1 DFQATT and CDR2 SNEGSKA (reference sequence). The trim removed 2 bases at V and 2 bases at J, leaving 4 bases unmatched. The chain's CDR3 is CSARSAGGPTDTQYF. DNA for the CDR3: TGCAGTGCTAGATCAGCGGGAGGGCCCACAGATACGCAGTATTTT.

The chain is built from TRBV6-5 and TRBJ1-5, with D possibly matching TRBD1 (5 bases). The germline CDR1 and CDR2 sequences are MNHEY and SVGAGI. The V end lost 5 bases, the J end lost 4 bases, and 9 bases lay between the germline ends. The CDR3 contains 13 residues. The CDR3 protein is CASSLGPNQPQHF. In DNA form, the CDR3 reads TGTGCCAGCAGTCTGGGACCTAATCAGCCCCAGCATTTT.

This clonotype was observed a few times. CDR3 coding DNA: TGCAGCGCTGCGGGGACTAGCGGGGGCCAAGAGACCCAGTACTTC. This sequence encodes CSAAGTSGGQETQYF. J is TRBJ2-5 and V is TRBV29-1, with 14 bases matching TRBD2. The germline gives CDR1 SQVTM, CDR2 ANQGSEA. V trimming: 7 bases; J trimming: 1 base; junction bases outside the gene matches: 5. This CDR3 is built from 15 residues.

This clonotype has only one observation. The rearrangement joins TRBV28 to TRBJ2-1; D may be TRBD1 (6 bases). The CDR3 loop spans 12 amino acids. The ends were cut back, 10 bases at V and 9 bases at J, with 16 bases in the middle. Looked up from germline, CDR1 is MDHEN and CDR2 is SYDVKM. The CDR3 spells CAIRYGGAEQFF. In DNA, the CDR3 is TGTGCCATACGTTATGGGGGCGCTGAGCAGTTCTTC.

A few counts support this clonotype. The junction differs from germline at one of its ends, possibly a read error. The gene calls are TRBV5-1 and TRBJ2-3, with a tentative D call TRBD2 (6 bases). The CDR3 contains 15 residues. Germline-derived CDR1 and CDR2 are SGHRS and YFSETQ. The DNA of the CDR3 is TGCGCCAGCAGGTTGGAGGGAATGAGCACAGATACGCAGTATTTT. Translation gives CASRLEGMSTDTQYF.

The sample holds one count of this clonotype. The chain carries TRBV21-1 and TRBJ2-7; the table's TRBD2 call for D was not verified on the DNA. TRBV21-1 corresponds to a pseudogene. The CDR3 is 18 residues long. CDR3 sequence: CASSKSGIRGGSSYEQYF. The CDR3 DNA reads as TGTGCCAGCAGCAAATCGGGGATACGCGGGGGGAGCTCCTACGAGCAGTACTTC.

This clonotype was detected only a few times. The V call is TRBV6-2 or TRBV6-3, the J call TRBJ2-7, with unresolved D. CDR1 and CDR2 (germline): MNHEY, SVGEGT. The CDR3 is made up of 15 amino acids. V was shortened by 5 bases and J by 0 bases, with 14 bases between the two germline ends. CDR3: CASSERPMSSYEQYF. CDR3 DNA: TGTGCCAGCAGTGAAAGACCCATGAGCTCCTACGAGCAGTACTTC.

In its sample, this clonotype was seen a few times. This chain uses TRBV5-4 with TRBJ1-3; D gene ambiguous. V lost 1 base and J lost 2, with 10 bases in between. From germline, CDR1 is SGHNT and CDR2 YYREEE (reference sequence). The CDR3 consists of 15 residues. CDR3 protein: CASSLLGGAGNTIYF. CDR3 in DNA: TGTGCCAGCAGCTTGCTGGGCGGGGCTGGAAACACCATATATTTT.

This clonotype was seen a handful of times. This CDR3 is CASSLVGNEQFF. DNA of the CDR3: TGTGCCAGCAGTTTAGTGGGAAATGAGCAGTTCTTC. V usage is TRBV12-3 or TRBV12-4 and J usage is TRBJ2-1; D unresolved. V was shortened by 1 base and J by 7 bases, with 5 bases between the two germline ends. The CDR3 is made up of 12 amino acids.

The V call is TRBV12-3 or TRBV12-4, the J call TRBJ1-6; 8 bases map to TRBD1. The CDR3 is 15 amino acids. Losses at the gene ends were 5 bases for V and 5 bases for J; bases not matched to a gene: 5. Here the CDR3 reads CASSPGTGNNSPLHF. The CDR3 DNA reads TGTGCCAGCAGTCCTGGGACAGGAAATAATTCACCCCTCCACTTT.

The chain joins TRBV30 to TRBJ2-7; no clear D. Germline assignment: CDR1 GTSNPN and CDR2 SVGIG (reference sequence). The CDR3 covers 13 residues. Trimming took off 2 bases at V and 7 bases at J, with 15 bases between the two ends. The CDR3 bases are TGTGCCTGGAGTCTCTTCGGCCGGGTGGAGCAGTACTTC. Its translation: CAWSLFGRVEQYF.

This chain uses TRBV6-6 with TRBJ1-5; D is unresolved. Trimming shortened V by 5 bases and J by 9 bases, and 11 bases separated the two germline ends. Germline-derived CDR1 and CDR2 are MNHNY and SVGAGI (reference sequence). The CDR3 covers 12 residues. The DNA of the CDR3 is TGTGCCAGCAGTCGTCGGGAGCGGCCCCAGCATTTT. This translates into CASSRRERPQHF.